Sequencing of this T cell receptor (beta chain) was carried out in a study of blood T cell repertoires in COVID-19. This CDR3 comprises 16 residues. Germline values: CDR1 LNHDA, CDR2 SQIVND (reference sequence). The ends lost 4 bases at V and 4 bases at J; junction bases unmatched: 12. Assay: immunoSEQ multiplex PCR; the TCRdb copy retains only in-frame clones and omits some. The table records over 250,000 clones, over 75% of them present only once. The chain carries TRBV19 and TRBJ1-2, with 7 positions matching TRBD1. The sequenced material came from peripheral blood. The source of this sequence is a woman between 70 and 85 years old with acute or convalescent COVID-19. The DNA of the CDR3 is TGTGCCAGTAGTAGGGCCTCCGGGACAGATACCTATGGCTACACCTTC. Encoded protein: CASSRASGTDTYGYTF.